This T cell receptor (beta chain) was observed in a study of CD8+CD57+ T cells in acquired aplastic anemia. Study conclusions and caveats: Patients and controls had in common approximately 30 CD8+ CDR3 sequences. Significance was not reached for CD8+ Simpson's diversity between patients and controls.

Only patients with CD8+CD57+ cell expansion on flow cytometry were chosen for sequencing. The enrolled patients all had severe acquired aplastic anemia. This CDR3 has 13 residues. V lost 5 bases, J lost 9 bases, and 4 bases stayed unmatched. CDR1 MGHDK and CDR2 SYGVNS come from the germline V gene. Genomic DNA templated the TCR beta VDJ and CDR3 profiling. Via MiXCR, TCRdb re-called the reads, giving one row per CDR3 protein. This sample carries roughly 170,000 distinct CDR3 sequences, about 44% of them seen once, and the ten largest clones take 10% to 15%. This clonotype was detected only a few times. The antigen remains unidentified.

The material sequenced was sorted CD4+, CD8+, or CD8+CD57+ T cells (not recorded which) from PBMCs. This chain connects TRBV25-1 to TRBJ2-1; 10 bases align to TRBD1. The sequence derives from a human donor with aplastic anemia. CDR3 region: CASSKTGGGEQFF. CDR3 sequence (DNA): TGTGCCAGCAGTAAGACAGGGGGCGGTGAGCAGTTCTTC.